This TCR beta chain comes out of a study of early T cells in non-severe SARS-CoV-2 infection. Concerning this clonotype itself: Its antigen is as yet unknown.

TCRdb re-called the 5' RACE reads with MiXCR, one entry per CDR3 protein. This sample has fewer than 85,000 distinct CDR3 sequences, with 9% to 15% found just once. Overall study results and limits: A preference for anti-spike CD8 responses marked VDJdb matching, which missed private and CD4 specificities.

V shed 8 bases and J shed 1 base, with 18 bases lying between them. CDR3 length equals 16 residues. CDR1 and CDR2 from the germline V gene are MNHNY and SVGAGI (reference sequence). The sequencing sample was made of whole blood. The clonotype comes from an adult who was a healthcare worker with PCR-confirmed SARS-CoV-2 infection or an uninfected control (not recorded which). The genes are TRBV6-6 and TRBJ2-4, with D perhaps assigned TRBD1 or TRBD2 (5 bases each). The CDR3 DNA reads as TGTGCCAGCGAAACGGGACCTTATTCGGCCAAAAACATTCAGTACTTC. Amino acids: CASETGPYSAKNIQYF.